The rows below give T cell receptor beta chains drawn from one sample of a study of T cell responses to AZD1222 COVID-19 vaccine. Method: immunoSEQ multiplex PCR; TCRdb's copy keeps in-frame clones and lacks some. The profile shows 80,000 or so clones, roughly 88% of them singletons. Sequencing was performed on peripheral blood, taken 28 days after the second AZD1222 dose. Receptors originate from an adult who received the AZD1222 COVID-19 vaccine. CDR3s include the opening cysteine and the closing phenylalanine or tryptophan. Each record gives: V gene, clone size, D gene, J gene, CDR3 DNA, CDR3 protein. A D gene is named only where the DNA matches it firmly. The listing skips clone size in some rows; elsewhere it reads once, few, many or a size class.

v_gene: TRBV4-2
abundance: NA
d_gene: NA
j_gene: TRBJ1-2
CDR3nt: TGTGCCAGCAGCCAAGGGCCTTCCTATGGCTACACCTTC
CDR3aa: CASSQGPSYGYTF

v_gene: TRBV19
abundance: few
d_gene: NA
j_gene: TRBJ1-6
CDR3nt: TGTGCCAGTAGTATTTTAGGCAGGCGAGAAGATAATTCACCCCTCCACTTT
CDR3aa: CASSILGRREDNSPLHF

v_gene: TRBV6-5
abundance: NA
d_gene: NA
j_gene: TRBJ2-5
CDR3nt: TGTGCCAGCAGTTACTCGATCAGGGGCGAGACCCAGTACTTC
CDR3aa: CASSYSIRGETQYF

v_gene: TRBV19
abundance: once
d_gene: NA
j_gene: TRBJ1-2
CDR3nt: TGTGCCAGTAGCCTCCGTTGGCAAGGCTACACCTTC
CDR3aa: CASSLRWQGYTF

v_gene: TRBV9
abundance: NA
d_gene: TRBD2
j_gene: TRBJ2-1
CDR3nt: TGTGCCAGCAGCTCCAACACCGGGACTAGCGGGGGGGCCGGGTACAATGAGCAGTTCTTC
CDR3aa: CASSSNTGTSGGAGYNEQFF

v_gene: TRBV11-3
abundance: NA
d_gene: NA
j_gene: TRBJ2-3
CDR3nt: TGTGCCAGCAGCTTTAAGGGCACAGATACGCAGTATTTT
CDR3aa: CASSFKGTDTQYF

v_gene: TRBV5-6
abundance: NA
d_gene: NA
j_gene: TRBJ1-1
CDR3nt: TGTGCCAGCAGCTTGCCCAGGGCGGACACTGAAGCTTTCTTT
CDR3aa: CASSLPRADTEAFF

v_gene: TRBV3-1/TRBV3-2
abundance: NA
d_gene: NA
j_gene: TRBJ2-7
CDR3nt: TGTGCCAGCAGCCAGTCTACAGGGCCCCGGGGCCTCTACGAGCAGTACTTC
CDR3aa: CASSQSTGPRGLYEQYF

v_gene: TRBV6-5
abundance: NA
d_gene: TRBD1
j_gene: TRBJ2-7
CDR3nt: TGTGCCAGCAGTACCGGGACAGGGGACTACGAGCAGTACTTC
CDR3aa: CASSTGTGDYEQYF

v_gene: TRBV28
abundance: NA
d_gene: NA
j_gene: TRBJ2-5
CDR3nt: TGTGCCAGCACCCGAAGAAGGGGCGGGCAAGAGACCCAGTACTTC
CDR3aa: CASTRRRGGQETQYF

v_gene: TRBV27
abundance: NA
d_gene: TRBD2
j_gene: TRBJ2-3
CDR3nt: TGTGCCAGCAGTTCGGCCCTTAGCGGGGGGAGGGCAGATACGCAGTATTTT
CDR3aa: CASSSALSGGRADTQYF

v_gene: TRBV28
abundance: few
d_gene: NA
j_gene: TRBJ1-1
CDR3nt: TGTGCCAGCGAATCGGGAGGAATGAACACTGAAGCTTTCTTT
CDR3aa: CASESGGMNTEAFF

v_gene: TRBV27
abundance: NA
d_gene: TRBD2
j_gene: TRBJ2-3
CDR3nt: TGTGCCAGCCGTGGTTGGACTAGCCAACCTTCCACAGATACGCAGTATTTT
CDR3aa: CASRGWTSQPSTDTQYF

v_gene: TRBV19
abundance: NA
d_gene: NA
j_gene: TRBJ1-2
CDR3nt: TGTGCCAGTAGTCCGGGGGAAACAGGCGGCTACACCTTC
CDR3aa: CASSPGETGGYTF

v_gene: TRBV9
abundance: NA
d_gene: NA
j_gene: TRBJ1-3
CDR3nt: TGTGCCAGCAGCGGAAAGTCCTCTGGAAACACCATATATTTT
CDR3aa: CASSGKSSGNTIYF

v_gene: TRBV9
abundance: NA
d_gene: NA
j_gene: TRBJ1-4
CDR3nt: TGTGCCAGCAGCGAGGGAGACGGACAGCTTAATGAAAAACTGTTTTTT
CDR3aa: CASSEGDGQLNEKLFF

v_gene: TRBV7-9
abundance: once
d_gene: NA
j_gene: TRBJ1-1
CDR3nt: TGTGCCAGCAGCCCTACAAGAAACACTGAAGCTTTCTTT
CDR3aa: CASSPTRNTEAFF

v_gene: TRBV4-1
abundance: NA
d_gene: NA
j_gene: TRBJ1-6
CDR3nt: TGCGCCAGCAGCTTCCGGGGGACGGGCTCCTATAATTCACCCCTCCACTTT
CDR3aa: CASSFRGTGSYNSPLHF

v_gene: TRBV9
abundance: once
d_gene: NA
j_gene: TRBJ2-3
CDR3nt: TGTGCCAGCAGCGTAGTATCGGCGGGGGCGGGCACAGATACGCAGTATTTT
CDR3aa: CASSVVSAGAGTDTQYF

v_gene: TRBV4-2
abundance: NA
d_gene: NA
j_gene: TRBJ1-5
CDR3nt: TGTGCCAGCAGCCAAGAGGGTGGCAATCAGCCCCAGCATTTT
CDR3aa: CASSQEGGNQPQHF

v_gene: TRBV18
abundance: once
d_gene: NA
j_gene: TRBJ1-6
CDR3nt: TGTGCCAGCCGAGACAGCGGGGCCAATTCACCCCTCCACTTT
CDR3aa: CASRDSGANSPLHF

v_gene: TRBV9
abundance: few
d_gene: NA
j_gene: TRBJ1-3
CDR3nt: TGTGCCAGCAGCGTAGAGGCGGGAGGAGGGCCTGGAAACACCATATATTTT
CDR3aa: CASSVEAGGGPGNTIYF

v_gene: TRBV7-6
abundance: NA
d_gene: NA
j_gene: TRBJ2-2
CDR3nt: TGTGCCAGCAGCTTAGATCTAAGGCAGTCCGGGGAGCTGTTTTTT
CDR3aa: CASSLDLRQSGELFF

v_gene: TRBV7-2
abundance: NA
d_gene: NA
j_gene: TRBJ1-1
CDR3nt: TGTGCCAGCAGCCCCGGTTCAGGATGGAACACTGAAGCTTTCTTT
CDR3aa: CASSPGSGWNTEAFF

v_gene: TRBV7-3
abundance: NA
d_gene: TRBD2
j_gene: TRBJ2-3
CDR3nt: TGTGCCAGCAGCTCGAGCGGGGGGGCAGATACGCAGTATTTT
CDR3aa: CASSSSGGADTQYF

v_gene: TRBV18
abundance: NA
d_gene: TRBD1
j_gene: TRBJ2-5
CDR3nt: TGTGCCAGCTCACGGCCCGAGACAGGGGCGTTCGAGACCCAGTACTTC
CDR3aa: CASSRPETGAFETQYF